The source of this T cell receptor beta chain is a study of patients and donors after allogeneic stem cell transplantation. On this clonotype: Compared with germline, one end of the junction differs, possibly owing to a read error.

The CDR3 runs to 15 residues. The germline V gene has CDR1 MGHRA and CDR2 YSYEKL. TCRdb fed the RT-PCR reads into MiXCR, producing one record per CDR3 protein. The sample yields 80,000 to 90,000 distinct CDR3 sequences, around 49% seen once. This clonotype was sampled from a human donor who was either an allogeneic HSCT recipient or a stem cell or donor lymphocyte infusion donor (not recorded which). It is not recorded whose cells these are; they may come from a transplant donor. V is TRBV4-1 and J is TRBJ1-2; D unclear. The sample taken for sequencing was blood, either unsorted or a sorted T cell fraction (not recorded which). The CDR3 nucleotides are TGCGCCAGCAGCCAGCGGACGGGCAGGAACTCTGGCTACACCTTC. Translating gives CASSQRTGRNSGYTF.